What follows describes a single T cell receptor (beta chain). The sample belongs to a study of blood T cells in healthy people across ages. The CDR3 has 15 residues. With 1 base removed from V and 6 bases from J, the gap between germline ends came to 12 bases. Germline CDR1 and CDR2: SGHVS and FNYEAQ. Alongside a J-beta primer mix, a sample-barcoded 5' primer served in a second PCR lasting 7 to 11 cycles. TCRdb called the 5' RACE reads again in MiXCR, with one record for every CDR3 protein. The sample records 700,000 or so distinct CDR3 sequences, 22% being singletons. The source of this sequence is a man between 65 and 85 years old in good health. The chain links TRBV7-6 to TRBJ2-2, with a possible D match to TRBD2 (5 bases). The material sequenced was blood. The CDR3 DNA sequence: TGTGCCAGCAGCTTAGATATACTAGTCTCCGGGGAGCTGTTTTTT. Amino acids: CASSLDILVSGELFF. Based on the CDR3 plus reference TRBV7-6 and TRBJ2-2, the full variable domain is GAGVSQSPRYKVTKRGQDVALRCDPISGHVSLYWYRQALGQGPEFLTYFNYEAQQDKSGLPNDRFSAERPEGSISTLTIQRTEQRDSAMYRCASSLDILVSGELFFGEGSRLTVL.